The 7 T cell receptor beta chains below were found in one sample sequenced in a study of cytotoxic CD8 clonotypes in ibrutinib-treated CLL. Method: immunoSEQ multiplex PCR; TCRdb's copy keeps in-frame clones and lacks some. The table lists more than 200,000 clones, under 75% of them singletons, with 15% in the top ten. The sequencing here drew on PBMCs, taken after 24 months of ibrutinib treatment. The receptors here all came from a human donor with chronic lymphocytic leukemia.

This clone was found a few times. The chain combines TRBV25-1 with TRBJ1-5, with a tentative D call TRBD1 (5 bases). The CDR3 covers 12 residues. The germline V gene has CDR1 MGHDK and CDR2 SYGVNS. V lost 6 bases and J lost 4, with 7 bases in between. CDR3 in amino acids: CASSSGNQPQHF. The CDR3 nucleotides are TGTGCCAGCAGCTCAGGGAATCAGCCCCAGCATTTT.

The V gene is TRBV7-3, the J gene TRBJ2-7, with TRBD2 identical over 7 bases. In germline, CDR1 is SGHTA, CDR2 FQGTGA. The CDR3 covers 16 residues. The junction had 7 bases not matched to a gene; V was cut back by 0 bases and J by 2 bases. The CDR3 reads CASSLTLGLPTYEQYF. The CDR3 DNA reads as TGTGCCAGCAGCTTAACGTTGGGACTACCCACCTACGAGCAGTACTTC. The full variable domain, with the rest looked up from reference TRBV7-3 and TRBJ2-7, is GAGVSQTPSNKVTEKGKYVELRCDPISGHTALYWYRQSLGQGPEFLIYFQGTGAADDSGLPNDRFFAVRPEGSVSTLKIQRTERGDSAVYLCASSLTLGLPTYEQYFGPGTRLTVT.

This clone has a handful of counts. The chain carries TRBV6-1 and TRBJ1-5, with D unresolved. The CDR3 runs to 16 residues. V lost 3 bases to trimming and J lost 0 bases, with 12 bases between them. Germline assignment: CDR1 MNHNS and CDR2 SASEGT. The CDR3 sequence: CASSDRWGYSNQPQHF. As DNA, the CDR3 is TGTGCCAGCAGTGACAGGTGGGGATATAGCAATCAGCCCCAGCATTTT.

The rearrangement uses TRBV30 and TRBJ1-4; D unclear. V was pared by 3 bases and J by 5 bases, with 16 bases between. The germline V gene encodes CDR1 GTSNPN and CDR2 SVGIG (reference sequence). There are 15 residues in the CDR3. CDR3 in DNA: TGTGCCTGGAGCTTAGCCGGGATCGCGAATGAAAAACTGTTTTTT. This codes for CAWSLAGIANEKLFF.

The chain uses TRBV19 and TRBJ1-4; D unresolved. This CDR3 spans 12 amino acids. The ends were cut back, 8 bases at V and 8 bases at J, with 12 bases in the middle. Germline V CDR1 and CDR2: LNHDA, SQIVND (reference sequence). The CDR3 DNA is TGTGCCAGTGGGGTCGGACCGGAAAAACTGTTTTTT. Its protein is CASGVGPEKLFF.

The rearrangement uses TRBV27 and TRBJ1-1; no clear D gene. CDR3 length equals 13 residues. Trimming removed 5 bases from V and 7 bases from J, with 14 bases in between. Looked up from germline, CDR1 is MNHEY and CDR2 is SMNVEV (reference sequence). The chain's CDR3 is CASSALPAGEAFF. The CDR3 DNA is TGTGCCAGCAGTGCCTTACCTGCTGGTGAAGCTTTCTTT.

The chain recombines TRBV7-6 with TRBJ2-1; D gene uncertain. From germline, CDR1 is SGHVS and CDR2 FNYEAQ. The V and J ends lost 5 bases and 0 bases respectively, with 11 bases between them. This CDR3 has 15 amino acids. CDR3 in amino acids: CASSPKGSSYNEQFF. In DNA, the CDR3 is TGTGCCAGCAGCCCCAAAGGTAGCTCCTACAATGAGCAGTTCTTC.